This T cell receptor beta chain was documented in a study of cytomegalovirus exposure and HLA in healthy donors. As for the study in general: Earlier, 110 million or so unique TCR beta sequences were recovered from approximately 200 million T cells by an analysis. Study findings and constraints: The majority of CMV-associated TCR beta chains were reported as apparently HLA-restricted in a later analysis. After further analysis at a later stage, around 17,000 TCR beta sequences were associated with HLA alleles at 0.05 false discovery rate.

On this clone: Its matching antigen is unknown. Other DNA sequences in the same sample also yield this CDR3.

The germline V gene has CDR1 SGDLS and CDR2 YYNGEE. This CDR3 is 14 amino acids long. Deletions cut 4 bases from V and 8 bases from J, with 18 bases between. In the PCR, 60 Vbeta and 13 Jbeta primers were used. How the authors handled the data: Later analysis identified 88 million or so unique TCR beta chains, about 11 million shared. Profiled with immunoSEQ multiplex PCR; TCRdb holds only in-frame clones, not every one. That table is the source of V, J and clone size, and D and trimming were worked out from the DNA. The sample has around 74,000 clones, and its top ten clones hold approximately 14%. Specimen: PBMCs. The TCR originated in a man aged 50 or older in good health and CMV-seropositive. V and J are TRBV9 and TRBJ1-2; no firm D call. In DNA form, the CDR3 reads TGTGCCAGCAGCCCCTGGGGAGAAGAAAGGGGCTACACCTTC. Translating gives CASSPWGEERGYTF.